This T cell receptor (beta chain) was retrieved from a study of blood T cell repertoires in COVID-19. Study-wide context: COVID-19 samples, acute and convalescent, were from the United States, Italy and Spain. Sources were T cells, B-cell-depleted T cells, or PBMCs; the material itself was cDNA or gDNA.

Germline loops: CDR1 SGDLS, CDR2 YYNGEE. CDR3 length equals 14 residues. The ends were cut back, 3 bases at V and 3 bases at J, with 12 bases in the middle. Study processing details: Amplified reference gene primers provided the basis for estimating nucleated cell counts. Sequencing was performed with immunoSEQ multiplex PCR; in TCRdb, only in-frame clones are kept and a portion is missing. V, J and clone size are taken as reported in that table, and D and trimming were inferred from the DNA itself. The sample has roughly 300,000 clones, around 81% seen once; the top ten hold over 2.5%. This rearrangement joins TRBV9 to TRBJ1-2; weak D call: TRBD1 (5 bases). The clonotype originates from a woman aged 55-70 years with active or convalescent COVID-19. The sequenced sample was peripheral blood. In DNA form, the CDR3 reads TGTGCCAGCAGCGCGGCGGGACGTTACTATGGCTACACCTTC. Protein sequence: CASSAAGRYYGYTF.